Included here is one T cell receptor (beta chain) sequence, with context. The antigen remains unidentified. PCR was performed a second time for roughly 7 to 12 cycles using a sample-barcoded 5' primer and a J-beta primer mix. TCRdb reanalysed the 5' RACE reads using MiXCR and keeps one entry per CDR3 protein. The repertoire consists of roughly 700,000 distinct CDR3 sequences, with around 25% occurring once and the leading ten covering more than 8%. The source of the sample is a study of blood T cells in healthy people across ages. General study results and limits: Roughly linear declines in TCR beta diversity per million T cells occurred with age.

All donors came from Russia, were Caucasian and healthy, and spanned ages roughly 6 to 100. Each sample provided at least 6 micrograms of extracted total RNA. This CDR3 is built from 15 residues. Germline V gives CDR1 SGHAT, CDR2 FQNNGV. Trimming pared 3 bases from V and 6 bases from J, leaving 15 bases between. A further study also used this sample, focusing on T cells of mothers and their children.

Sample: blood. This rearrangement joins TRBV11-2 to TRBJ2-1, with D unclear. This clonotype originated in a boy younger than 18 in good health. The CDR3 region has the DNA TGTGCCAGCAGCTTCTTACTTGATCTATCCAATGAGCAGTTCTTC. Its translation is CASSFLLDLSNEQFF.